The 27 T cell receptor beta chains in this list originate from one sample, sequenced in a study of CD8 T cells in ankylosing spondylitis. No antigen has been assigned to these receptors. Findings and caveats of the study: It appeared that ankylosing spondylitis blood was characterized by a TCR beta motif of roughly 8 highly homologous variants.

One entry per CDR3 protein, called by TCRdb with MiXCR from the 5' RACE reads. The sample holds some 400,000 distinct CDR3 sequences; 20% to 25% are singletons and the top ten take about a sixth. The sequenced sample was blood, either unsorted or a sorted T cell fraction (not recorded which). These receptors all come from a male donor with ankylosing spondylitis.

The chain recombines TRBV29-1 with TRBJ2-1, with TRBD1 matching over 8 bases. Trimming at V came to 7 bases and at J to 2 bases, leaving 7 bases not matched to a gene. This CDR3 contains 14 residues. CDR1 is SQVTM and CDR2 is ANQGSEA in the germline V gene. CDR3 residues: CSGKNRGAYNEQFF. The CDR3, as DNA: TGCAGCGGGAAGAACAGGGGGGCCTACAATGAGCAGTTCTTC.

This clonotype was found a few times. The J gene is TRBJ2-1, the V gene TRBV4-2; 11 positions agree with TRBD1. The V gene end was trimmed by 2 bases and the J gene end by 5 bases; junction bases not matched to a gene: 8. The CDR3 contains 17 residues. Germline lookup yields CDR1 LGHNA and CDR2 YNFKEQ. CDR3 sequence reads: CASSQKAGTGGNNEQFF. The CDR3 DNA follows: TGTGCCAGCAGCCAAAAAGCCGGGACAGGGGGAAACAATGAGCAGTTCTTC.

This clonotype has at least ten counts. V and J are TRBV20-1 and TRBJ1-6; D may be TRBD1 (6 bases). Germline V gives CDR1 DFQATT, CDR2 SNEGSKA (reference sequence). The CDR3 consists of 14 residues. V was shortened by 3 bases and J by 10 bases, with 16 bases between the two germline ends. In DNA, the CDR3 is TGCAGTGCTAGTGGGGGGCGTTTAGAATCACCCCTCCACTTT. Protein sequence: CSASGGRLESPLHF.

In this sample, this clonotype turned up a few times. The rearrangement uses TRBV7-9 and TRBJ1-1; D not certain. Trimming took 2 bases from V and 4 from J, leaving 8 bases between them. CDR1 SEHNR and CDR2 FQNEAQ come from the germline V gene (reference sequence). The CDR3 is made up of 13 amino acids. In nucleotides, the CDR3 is TGTGCCAGCAGCTTACAAATCTCCACTGAAGCTTTCTTT. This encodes CASSLQISTEAFF.

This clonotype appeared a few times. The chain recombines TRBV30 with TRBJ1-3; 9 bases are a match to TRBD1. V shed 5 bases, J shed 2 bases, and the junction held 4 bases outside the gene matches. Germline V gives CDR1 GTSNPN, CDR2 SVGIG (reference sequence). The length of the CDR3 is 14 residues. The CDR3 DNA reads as TGTGCCTGGGGGACAGGGACCACTGGAAACACCATATATTTT. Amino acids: CAWGTGTTGNTIYF.

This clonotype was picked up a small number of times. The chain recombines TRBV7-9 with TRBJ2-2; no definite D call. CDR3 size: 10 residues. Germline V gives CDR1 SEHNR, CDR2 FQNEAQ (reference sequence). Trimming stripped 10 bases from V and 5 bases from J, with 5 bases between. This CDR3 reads CAIGTGELFF. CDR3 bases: TGTGCCATAGGGACCGGGGAGCTGTTTTTT. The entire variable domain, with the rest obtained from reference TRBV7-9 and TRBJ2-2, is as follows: DTGVSQNPRHKITKRGQNVTFRCDPISEHNRLYWYRQTLGQGPEFLTYFQNEAQLEKSRLLSDRFSAERPKGSFSTLEIQRTEQGDSAMYLCAIGTGELFFGEGSRLTVL.

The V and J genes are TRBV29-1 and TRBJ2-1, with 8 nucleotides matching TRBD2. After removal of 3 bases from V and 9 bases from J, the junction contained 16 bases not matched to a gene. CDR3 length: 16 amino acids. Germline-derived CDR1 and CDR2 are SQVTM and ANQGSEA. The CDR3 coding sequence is TGCAGCGTTGATAGCGTGACTAGCGCCGACTGGGGTGAGCAGTTCTTC. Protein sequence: CSVDSVTSADWGEQFF.

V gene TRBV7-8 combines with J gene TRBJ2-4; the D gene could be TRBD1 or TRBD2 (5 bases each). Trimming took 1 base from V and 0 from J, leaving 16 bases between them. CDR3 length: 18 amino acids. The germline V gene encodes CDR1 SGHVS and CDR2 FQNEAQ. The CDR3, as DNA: TGTGCCAGCAGCTTAGAGGTTTGGGGTGGGGGAGCCAAAAACATTCAGTACTTC. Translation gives CASSLEVWGGGAKNIQYF. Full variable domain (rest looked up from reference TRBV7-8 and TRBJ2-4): GAGVSQSPRYKVAKRGQDVALRCDPISGHVSLFWYQQALGQGPEFLTYFQNEAQLDKSGLPSDRFFAERPEGSVSTLKIQRTQQEDSAVYLCASSLEVWGGGAKNIQYFGAGTRLSVL.

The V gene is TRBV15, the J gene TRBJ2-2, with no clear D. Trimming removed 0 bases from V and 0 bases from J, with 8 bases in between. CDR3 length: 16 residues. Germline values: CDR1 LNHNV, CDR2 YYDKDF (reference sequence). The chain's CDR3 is CATSRESGSNTGELFF. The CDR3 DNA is TGTGCCACCAGCAGAGAATCCGGTTCGAACACCGGGGAGCTGTTTTTT.

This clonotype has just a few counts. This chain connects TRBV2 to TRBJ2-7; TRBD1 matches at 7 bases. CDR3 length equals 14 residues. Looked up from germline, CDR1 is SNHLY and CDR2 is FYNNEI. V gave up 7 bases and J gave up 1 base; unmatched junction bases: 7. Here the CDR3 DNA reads TGTGCCAGCAACCGGGACAGATTGTCCTACGAGCAGTACTTC. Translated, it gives CASNRDRLSYEQYF.

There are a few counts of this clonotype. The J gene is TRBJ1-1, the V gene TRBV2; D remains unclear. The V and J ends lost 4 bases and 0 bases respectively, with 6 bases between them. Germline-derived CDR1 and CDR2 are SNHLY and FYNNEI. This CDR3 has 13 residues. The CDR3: CASSVNMNTEAFF. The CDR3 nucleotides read TGTGCCAGCAGTGTCAATATGAACACTGAAGCTTTCTTT. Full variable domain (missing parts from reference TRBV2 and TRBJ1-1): EPEVTQTPSHQVTQMGQEVILRCVPISNHLYFYWYRQILGQKVEFLVSFYNNEISEKSEIFDDQFSVERPDGSNFTLKIRSTKLEDSAMYFCASSVNMNTEAFFGQGTRLTVV.

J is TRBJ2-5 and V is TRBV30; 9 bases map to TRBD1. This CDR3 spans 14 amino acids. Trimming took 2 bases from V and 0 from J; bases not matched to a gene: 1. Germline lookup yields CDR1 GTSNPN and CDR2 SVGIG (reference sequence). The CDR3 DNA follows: TGTGCCTGGAGTAGACAGGGGGACCAAGAGACCCAGTACTTC. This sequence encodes CAWSRQGDQETQYF. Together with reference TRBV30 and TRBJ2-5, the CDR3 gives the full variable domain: SQTIHQWPATLVQPVGSPLSLECTVEGTSNPNLYWYRQAAGRGLQLLFYSVGIGQISSEVPQNLSASRPQDRQFILSSKKLLLSDSGFYLCAWSRQGDQETQYFGPGTRLLVL.

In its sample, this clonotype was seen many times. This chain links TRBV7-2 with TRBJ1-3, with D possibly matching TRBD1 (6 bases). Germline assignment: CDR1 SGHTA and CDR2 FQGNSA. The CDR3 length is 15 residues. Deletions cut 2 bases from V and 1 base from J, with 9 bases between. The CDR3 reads CASSLSQGSGNTIYF. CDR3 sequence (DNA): TGTGCCAGCAGCTTAAGTCAGGGGTCTGGAAACACCATATATTTT.

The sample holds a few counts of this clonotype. The CDR3 here is CASSDRTGLGTSGRAKGHEQYF. In DNA form, the CDR3 reads TGTGCCAGCAGTGATCGGACAGGCCTCGGGACTAGCGGGAGGGCCAAGGGCCACGAGCAGTACTTC. The chain is built from TRBV6-4 and TRBJ2-7; 16 bases match TRBD2. V was clipped by 3 bases and J by 5 bases; unmatched bases: 22. From germline, CDR1 is MRHNA and CDR2 SNTAGT. The CDR3 sequence is 22 residues long.

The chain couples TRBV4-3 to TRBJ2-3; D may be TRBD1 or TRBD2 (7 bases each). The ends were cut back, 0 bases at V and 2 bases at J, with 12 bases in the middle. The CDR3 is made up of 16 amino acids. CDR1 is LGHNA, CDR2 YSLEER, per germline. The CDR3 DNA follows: TGCGCCAGCAGCCAAGAGGGGGGGACAGCCACAGATACGCAGTATTTT. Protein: CASSQEGGTATDTQYF.

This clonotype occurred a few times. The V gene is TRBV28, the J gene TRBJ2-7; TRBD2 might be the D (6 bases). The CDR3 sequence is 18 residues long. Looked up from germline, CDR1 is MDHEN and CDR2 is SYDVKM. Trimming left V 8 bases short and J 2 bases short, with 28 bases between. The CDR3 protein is CASRNPYQVGGVAYEQYF. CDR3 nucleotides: TGTGCCAGCCGTAACCCGTATCAGGTCGGGGGAGTTGCCTACGAGCAGTACTTC.

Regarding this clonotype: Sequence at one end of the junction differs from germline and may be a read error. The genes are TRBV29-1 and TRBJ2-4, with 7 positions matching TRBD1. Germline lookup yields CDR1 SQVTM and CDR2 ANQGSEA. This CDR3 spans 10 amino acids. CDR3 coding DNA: TGCAGCGTTGGGGACAGCCCCCCGGACTTC. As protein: CSVGDSPPDF.

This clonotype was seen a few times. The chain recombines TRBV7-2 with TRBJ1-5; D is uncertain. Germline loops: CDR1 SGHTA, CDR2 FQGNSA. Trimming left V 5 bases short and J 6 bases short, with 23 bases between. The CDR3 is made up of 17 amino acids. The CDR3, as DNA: TGTGCCAGCAGCCCGTCGTCTGCACCCCCAGAGGGTCAGCCCCAGCATTTT. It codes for CASSPSSAPPEGQPQHF. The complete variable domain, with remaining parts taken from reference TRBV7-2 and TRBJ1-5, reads GAGVSQSPSNKVTEKGKDVELRCDPISGHTALYWYRQSLGQGLEFLIYFQGNSAPDKSGLPSDRFSAERTGGSVSTLTIQRTQQEDSAVYLCASSPSSAPPEGQPQHFGDGTRLSIL.

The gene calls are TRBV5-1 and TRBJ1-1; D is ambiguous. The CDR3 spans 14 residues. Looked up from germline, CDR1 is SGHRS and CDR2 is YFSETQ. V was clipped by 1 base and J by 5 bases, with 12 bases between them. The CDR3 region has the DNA TGCGCCAGCAGCTTGCAGACCCTGGGGACTGAAGCTTTCTTT. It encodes CASSLQTLGTEAFF. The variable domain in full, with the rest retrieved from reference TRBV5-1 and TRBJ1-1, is KAGVTQTPRYLIKTRGQQVTLSCSPISGHRSVSWYQQTPGQGLQFLFEYFSETQRNKGNFPGRFSGRQFSNSRSEMNVSTLELGDSALYLCASSLQTLGTEAFFGQGTRLTVV.

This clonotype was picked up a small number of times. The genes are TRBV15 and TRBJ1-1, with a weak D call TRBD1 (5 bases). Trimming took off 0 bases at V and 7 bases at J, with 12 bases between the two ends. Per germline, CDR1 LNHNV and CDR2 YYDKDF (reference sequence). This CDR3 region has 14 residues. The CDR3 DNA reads TGTGCCACCAGCAGAGATCGGAGGGGTAATGAAGCTTTCTTT. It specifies CATSRDRRGNEAFF.

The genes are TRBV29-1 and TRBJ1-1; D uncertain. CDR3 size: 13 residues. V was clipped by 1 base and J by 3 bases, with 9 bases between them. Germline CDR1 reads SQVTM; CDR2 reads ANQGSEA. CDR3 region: CSVEVSTHTEAFF. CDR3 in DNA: TGCAGCGTTGAAGTTAGCACCCACACTGAAGCTTTCTTT.

The CDR3 region is CSARDQTSAFYEQYF. CDR3 in DNA: TGCAGTGCTAGAGATCAAACTAGCGCCTTCTACGAGCAGTACTTC. The chain is built from TRBV20-1 and TRBJ2-7; 7 bases are a match to TRBD2. Trimming removed 0 bases from V and 3 bases from J; junction bases left unmatched: 8. Per the germline V gene, CDR1 is DFQATT and CDR2 is SNEGSKA (reference sequence). CDR3 size: 15 residues.

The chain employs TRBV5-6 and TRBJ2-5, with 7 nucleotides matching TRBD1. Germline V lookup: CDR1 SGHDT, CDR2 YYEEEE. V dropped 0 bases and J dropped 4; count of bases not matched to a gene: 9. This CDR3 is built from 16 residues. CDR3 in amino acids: CASSLVQRPGGETQYF. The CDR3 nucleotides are TGTGCCAGCAGCTTGGTGCAGAGGCCAGGGGGAGAGACCCAGTACTTC.

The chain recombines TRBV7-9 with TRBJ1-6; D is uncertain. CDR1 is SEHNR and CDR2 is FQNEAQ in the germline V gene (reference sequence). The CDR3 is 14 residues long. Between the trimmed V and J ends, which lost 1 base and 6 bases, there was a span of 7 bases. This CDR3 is CASSLVTVNSPLHF. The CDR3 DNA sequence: TGTGCCAGCAGCTTAGTTACGGTTAATTCACCCCTCCACTTT.

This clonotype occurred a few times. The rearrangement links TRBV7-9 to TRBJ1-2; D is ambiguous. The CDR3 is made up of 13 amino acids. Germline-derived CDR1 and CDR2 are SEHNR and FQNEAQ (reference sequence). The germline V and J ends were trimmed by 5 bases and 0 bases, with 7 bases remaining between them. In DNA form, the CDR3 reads TGTGCCAGCAGCCTCAGCCCTAACTATGGCTACACCTTC. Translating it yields CASSLSPNYGYTF. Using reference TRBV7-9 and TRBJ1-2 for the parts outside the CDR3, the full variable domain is DTGVSQNPRHKITKRGQNVTFRCDPISEHNRLYWYRQTLGQGPEFLTYFQNEAQLEKSRLLSDRFSAERPKGSFSTLEIQRTEQGDSAMYLCASSLSPNYGYTFGSGTRLTVV.

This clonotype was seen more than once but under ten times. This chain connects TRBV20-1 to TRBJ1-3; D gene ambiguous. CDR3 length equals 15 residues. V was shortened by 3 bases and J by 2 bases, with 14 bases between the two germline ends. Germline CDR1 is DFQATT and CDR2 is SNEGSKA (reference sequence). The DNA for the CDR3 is TGCAGTGCTAGGTCCAGGAGCGTAACTGGAAACACCATATATTTT. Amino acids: CSARSRSVTGNTIYF.

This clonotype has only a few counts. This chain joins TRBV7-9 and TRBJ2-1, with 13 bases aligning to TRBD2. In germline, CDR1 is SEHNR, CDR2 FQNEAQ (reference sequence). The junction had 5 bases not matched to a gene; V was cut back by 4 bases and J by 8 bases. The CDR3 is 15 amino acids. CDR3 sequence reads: CASSSGLAGAYEQFF. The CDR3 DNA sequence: TGTGCCAGCAGCTCAGGACTAGCGGGAGCCTATGAGCAGTTCTTC.